The clone carrying this TCR beta chain has more than one count but fewer than ten. The germline V gene has CDR1 MNHNS and CDR2 SASEGT. V trimming: 3 bases; J trimming: 7 bases; junction bases outside the gene matches: 5. There are 14 residues in the CDR3. Residents of approximately 25 US areas, aged about 18 to 89 years, made up the participants. Assay used: immunoSEQ multiplex PCR; TCRdb lists only in-frame clones, some missing. The sample holds 250,000 or so clones, over 75% seen once. The source of the sample is a study of blood T cell repertoires in COVID-19. Study information: Nucleic acid was either cDNA or gDNA, and it came from T cells, B-cell-depleted T cells, or PBMCs.

V gene TRBV6-1 combines with J gene TRBJ2-1; 8 bases are shared with TRBD2. The TCR was taken from a woman between 40 and 55 years old who had been exposed to COVID-19. Sequencing input: PBMCs or T cells enriched from blood (not recorded which). The chain's CDR3 is CASSDGSGKNEQFF. CDR3 DNA sequence: TGTGCCAGCAGTGATGGTAGCGGGAAAAATGAGCAGTTCTTC.